This T cell receptor (beta chain) was documented in a study of blood T cell repertoires in COVID-19. Study in general: Italy, Spain and the United States were the sources of the convalescent and acute COVID-19 samples.

Germline CDR1 SGHDT, CDR2 YYEEEE. This CDR3 spans 15 amino acids. V gave up 0 bases and J gave up 7 bases, with 17 bases separating them. Data came from immunoSEQ multiplex PCR; TCRdb stores just in-frame clones and leaves some out. The profile shows some 190,000 clones, more than 70% of them singletons. The receptor's source is a human donor in a cohort sampled during active COVID-19. V is TRBV5-6 and J is TRBJ2-7; D possibly corresponds to TRBD1 (6 bases). Source material: peripheral blood. CDR3 in amino acids: CASSLGQGLPWEQYF. The CDR3 nucleotides read TGTGCCAGCAGCTTGGGGCAGGGGCTTCCCTGGGAGCAGTACTTC.